The clone carrying this T cell receptor (beta chain) has at least ten counts. The CDR3 has 14 residues. Trimming cost V 4 bases and J 1 base, with 10 bases left between them. The TCRbeta library was prepared with unique molecular identifiers. TCRdb reprocessed the PCR reads via MiXCR and lists one record per CDR3 protein. The sample has about 610,000 distinct CDR3 sequences; roughly a tenth are singletons. These data originate in a study of T-cell reconstitution after alpha-beta-depleted transplantation in children. The receptor was derived from a human donor who donated a stem cell graft to a child with acute myeloid leukemia. The chain carries TRBV12-3 or TRBV12-4 and TRBJ1-2, with D uncertain. Material: PBMCs from the stem cell graft donor, obtained from the stem cell graft. This chain's CDR3 is CASSSSSFNYGYTF. CDR3 sequence (DNA): TGTGCCAGCAGTTCATCCAGTTTTAACTATGGCTACACCTTC.